This entry lists 12 T cell receptor beta chains sequenced from one sample in a study of T cells in Graves' hyperthyroidism and ophthalmopathy (dated by TCRdb to the late 2010s). Preparation of the library involved multiplex PCR. TCRdb shows the sequencer as Illumina HiSeq 2000. The TCR beta CDR3 regions were amplified from RNA transcripts. A first-round RT-PCR of the TCR CDR3 used the HTBI primer set with the Qiagen OneStep RT-PCR kit. TCRdb reworked the public reads: Q25 trimming with fastp, MiXCR clone assembly, productive beta chains retained. Rows merge per CDR3 protein into single entries with the most common DNA and genes. Across this sample there are about 560,000 distinct CDR3 sequences, with over 15% seen only once. The ten largest clonotypes hold 15% to 20% of the sample. The sequenced material came from blood. The receptors were gathered from a woman in her late teens or twenties with Graves' hyperthyroidism.

The rearrangement links TRBV19 to TRBJ1-2; 8 bases fit TRBD1. Germline V gene sequence: CDR1 LNHDA, CDR2 SQIVND (reference sequence). Trimming took 5 bases from V and 2 from J; bases not matched to a gene: 4. The CDR3 runs 14 residues. CDR3: CASSPTGDNYGYTF. CDR3 coding DNA: TGTGCCAGTAGTCCGACAGGGGACAACTATGGCTACACCTTC.

This clonotype was seen at least ten times. The chain combines TRBV18 with TRBJ2-1, with D perhaps TRBD2 (5 bases). Trimming shortened V by 8 bases and J by 7 bases, and 24 bases separated the two germline ends. The germline gives CDR1 KGHSH, CDR2 LQKENI. The CDR3 extends over 16 amino acids. The CDR3 loop is CASPRGEGPTTNEQFF. Here the CDR3 DNA reads TGTGCCAGCCCCCGCGGCGAGGGCCCCACTACGAATGAGCAGTTCTTC.

The chain uses TRBV7-2 and TRBJ1-5, with D hard to call. Germline lookup yields CDR1 SGHTA and CDR2 FQGNSA. The CDR3 loop spans 14 amino acids. V was trimmed by 4 bases and J by 7 bases, leaving 14 bases between them. As DNA, the CDR3 is TGTGCCAGCAGCTCCCTTGGGTTCGGCCAGCCCCAGCATTTT. Its translation is CASSSLGFGQPQHF.

This clonotype showed up just a few times. V gene TRBV7-9 combines with J gene TRBJ1-2; D is ambiguous. CDR1 SEHNR and CDR2 FQNEAQ come from the germline V gene (reference sequence). The CDR3 covers 14 residues. V was cut by 5 bases and J by 8 bases, with 18 bases left in between. The DNA of the CDR3 is TGTGCCAGCAGCCAAGGTGATGCCAGGCCGGGCTACACCTTC. This translates into CASSQGDARPGYTF.

This clonotype was recorded once. J is TRBJ1-6 and V is TRBV4-3; D not resolved. CDR1 and CDR2 from the germline V gene are LGHNA and YSLEER. The CDR3 is made up of 15 amino acids. Deletions cut 1 base from V and 5 bases from J, with 9 bases between. The CDR3 nucleotides read TGCGCCAGCAGCCAAGTGCGGGCGGATAATTCACCCCTCCACTTT. Translated: CASSQVRADNSPLHF.

Many counts were recorded for this clonotype. In DNA, the CDR3 is TGTGCCAGCAGCTTAGTTTCTAACTCCTACAATGAGCAGTTCTTC. Its protein product is CASSLVSNSYNEQFF. This chain uses TRBV11-2 with TRBJ2-1; no clear D. Germline CDR1 is SGHAT and CDR2 is FQNNGV. The CDR3 sequence is 15 residues long. V lost 1 base, J lost 0 bases, and 7 bases lay in between.

The table lists this clonotype with a few counts. This sequence joins TRBV28 and TRBJ1-6; weak D call: TRBD1 (5 bases). Germline-derived CDR1 and CDR2 are MDHEN and SYDVKM. The CDR3 spans 15 residues. V was cut by 5 bases and J by 8 bases, with 16 bases left in between. The CDR3 here is CASSRFRVTDSPLHF. In nucleotides, the CDR3 is TGTGCCAGCAGTCGATTCAGGGTGACGGATTCACCCCTCCACTTT.

The J gene is TRBJ1-1, the V gene TRBV2; D might be TRBD1 (6 bases). CDR3 length: 11 amino acids. Germline-derived CDR1 and CDR2 are SNHLY and FYNNEI. The V gene lost 10 bases and the J gene lost 8 bases, with 14 bases spanning the gap. CDR3 nucleotide sequence: TGTGCCACCTCGATGGGGGCAGAAGCTTTCTTT. Residues: CATSMGAEAFF.

At least ten counts were recorded for this clonotype. The rearrangement uses TRBV7-2 and TRBJ1-2, with 7 bases fitting TRBD1. Trimming cost V 5 bases and J 9 bases; bases outside gene matches: 6. The CDR3 is made up of 12 amino acids. Germline lookup yields CDR1 SGHTA and CDR2 FQGNSA. CDR3 sequence: CASSPQGLSYTF. CDR3 bases: TGTGCCAGCAGCCCACAGGGGTTGAGCTACACCTTC. Full variable domain (missing parts from reference TRBV7-2 and TRBJ1-2): GAGVSQSPSNKVTEKGKDVELRCDPISGHTALYWYRQSLGQGLEFLIYFQGNSAPDKSGLPSDRFSAERTGGSVSTLTIQRTQQEDSAVYLCASSPQGLSYTFGSGTRLTVV.

This clonotype was detected only a few times. V is TRBV4-1 and J is TRBJ2-7, with TRBD2 matching 7 bases. The CDR3 extends over 16 amino acids. Germline-derived CDR1 and CDR2 are MGHRA and YSYEKL. The ends lost 0 bases at V and 2 bases at J; junction bases unmatched: 7. The chain's CDR3 is CASSQEALAKTYEQYF. DNA for the CDR3: TGCGCCAGCAGCCAAGAAGCACTAGCGAAGACCTACGAGCAGTACTTC.

The chain links TRBV4-3 to TRBJ2-2, with 7 bases fitting TRBD1. CDR3 length: 16 residues. Unmatched junction bases numbered 9, after V lost 1 base and J lost 7 bases. Germline V gene lookup returns CDR1 LGHNA and CDR2 YSLEER. The CDR3 DNA reads as TGCGCCAGCAGCCAAGCCACAGACAGGGCTAACGGGGAGCTGTTTTTT. This gives the protein CASSQATDRANGELFF.

Ten or more counts support this clonotype. J is TRBJ2-7 and V is TRBV28, with 8 bases matching TRBD2. Looked up from germline, CDR1 is MDHEN and CDR2 is SYDVKM. CDR3 length: 15 residues. With 3 bases clipped from V and 0 bases from J, the junction kept 4 bases outside the gene matches. DNA of the CDR3: TGTGCCAGCAGTTTCGGCGGGGGGAGCTCCTACGAGCAGTACTTC. Its translation is CASSFGGGSSYEQYF.